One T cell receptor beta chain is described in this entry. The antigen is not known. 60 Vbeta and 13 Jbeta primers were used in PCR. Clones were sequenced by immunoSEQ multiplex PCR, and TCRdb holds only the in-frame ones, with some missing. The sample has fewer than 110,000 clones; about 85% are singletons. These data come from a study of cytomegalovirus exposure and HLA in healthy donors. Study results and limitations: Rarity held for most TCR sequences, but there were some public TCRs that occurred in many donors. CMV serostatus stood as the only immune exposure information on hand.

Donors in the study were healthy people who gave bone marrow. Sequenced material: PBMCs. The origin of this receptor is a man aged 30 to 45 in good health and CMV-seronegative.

CDR3: CASSRGSSGTINEQFF. In nucleotides, the CDR3 is TGCGCCAGCAGCAGGGGTAGTAGCGGGACCATCAATGAGCAGTTCTTC. V gene TRBV5-1 combines with J gene TRBJ2-1, with 8 bases matching TRBD2. Per germline, CDR1 SGHRS and CDR2 YFSETQ. The CDR3 loop spans 16 amino acids. Trimming removed 4 bases from V and 6 bases from J; junction bases left unmatched: 12.